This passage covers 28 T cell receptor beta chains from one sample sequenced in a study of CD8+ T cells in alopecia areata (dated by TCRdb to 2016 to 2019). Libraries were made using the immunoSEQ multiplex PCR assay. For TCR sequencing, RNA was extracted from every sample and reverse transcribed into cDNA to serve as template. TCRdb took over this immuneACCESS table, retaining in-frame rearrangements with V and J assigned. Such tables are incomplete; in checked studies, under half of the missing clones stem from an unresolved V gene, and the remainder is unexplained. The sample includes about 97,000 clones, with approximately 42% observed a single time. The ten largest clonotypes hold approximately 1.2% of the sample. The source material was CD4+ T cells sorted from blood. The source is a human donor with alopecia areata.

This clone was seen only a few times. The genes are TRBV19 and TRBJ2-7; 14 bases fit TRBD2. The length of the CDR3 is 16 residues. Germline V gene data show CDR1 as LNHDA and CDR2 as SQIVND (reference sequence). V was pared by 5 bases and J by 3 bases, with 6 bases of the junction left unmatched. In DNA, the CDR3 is TGTGCCAGTAGTCTAGGACTAGCGGGAGGAAGCTACGAGCAGTACTTC. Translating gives CASSLGLAGGSYEQYF.

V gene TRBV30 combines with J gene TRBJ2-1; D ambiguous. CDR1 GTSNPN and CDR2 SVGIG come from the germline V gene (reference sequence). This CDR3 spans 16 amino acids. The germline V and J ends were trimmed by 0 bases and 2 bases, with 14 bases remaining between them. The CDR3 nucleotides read TGTGCCTGGAGTGTACTCCCACCAAACACCTACAATGAGCAGTTCTTC. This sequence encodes CAWSVLPPNTYNEQFF.

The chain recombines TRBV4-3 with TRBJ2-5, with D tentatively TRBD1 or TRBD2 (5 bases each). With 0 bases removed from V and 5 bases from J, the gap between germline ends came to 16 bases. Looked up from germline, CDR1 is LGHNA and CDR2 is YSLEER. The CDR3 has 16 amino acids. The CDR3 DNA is TGCGCCAGCAGCCAAGATGCCAAGGGACGGCGGGAGACCCAGTACTTC. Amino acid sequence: CASSQDAKGRRETQYF.

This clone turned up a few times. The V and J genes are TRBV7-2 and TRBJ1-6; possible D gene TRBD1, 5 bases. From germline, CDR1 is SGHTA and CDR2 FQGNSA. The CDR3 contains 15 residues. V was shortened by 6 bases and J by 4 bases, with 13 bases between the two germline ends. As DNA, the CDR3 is TGTGCCAGCAGACGGGGACCGACGTATAATTCACCCCTCCACTTT. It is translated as CASRRGPTYNSPLHF.

The CDR3 region is CASSRAGTGLTDTQYF. CDR3 in DNA: TGTGCCAGCAGCCGGGCCGGGACAGGGCTAACAGATACGCAGTATTTT. This chain joins TRBV14 and TRBJ2-3, with TRBD1 matching over 9 bases. J lost 3 bases, V lost 4 bases, and 8 bases had no gene match. Germline V gene data show CDR1 as SGHDN and CDR2 as FVKESK. The CDR3 sequence is 16 residues long.

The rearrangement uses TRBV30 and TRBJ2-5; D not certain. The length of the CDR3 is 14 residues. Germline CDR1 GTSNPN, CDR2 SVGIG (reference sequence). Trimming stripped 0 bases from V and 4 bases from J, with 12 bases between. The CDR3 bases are TGTGCCTGGAGTGTACTGCGCCTCTCAGAGACCCAGTACTTC. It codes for CAWSVLRLSETQYF.

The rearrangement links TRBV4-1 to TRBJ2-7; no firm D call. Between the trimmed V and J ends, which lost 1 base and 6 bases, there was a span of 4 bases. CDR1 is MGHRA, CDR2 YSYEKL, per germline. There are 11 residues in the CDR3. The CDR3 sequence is CASSQGVEQYF. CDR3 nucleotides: TGCGCCAGCAGCCAAGGGGTCGAGCAGTACTTC.

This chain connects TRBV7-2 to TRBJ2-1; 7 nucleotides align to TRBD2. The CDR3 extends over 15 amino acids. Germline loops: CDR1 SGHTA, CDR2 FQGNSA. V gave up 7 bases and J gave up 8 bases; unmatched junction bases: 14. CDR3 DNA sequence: TGTGCCAGCACCCCGGGCGGACTAGGGGTTGATGAGCAGTTCTTC. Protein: CASTPGGLGVDEQFF.

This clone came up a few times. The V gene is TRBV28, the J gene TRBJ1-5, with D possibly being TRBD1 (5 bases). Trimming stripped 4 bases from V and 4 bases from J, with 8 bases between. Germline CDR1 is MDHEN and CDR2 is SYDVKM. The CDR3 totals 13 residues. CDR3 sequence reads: CASSSPGNQPQHF. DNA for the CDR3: TGTGCCAGCAGTTCTCCAGGGAATCAGCCCCAGCATTTT.

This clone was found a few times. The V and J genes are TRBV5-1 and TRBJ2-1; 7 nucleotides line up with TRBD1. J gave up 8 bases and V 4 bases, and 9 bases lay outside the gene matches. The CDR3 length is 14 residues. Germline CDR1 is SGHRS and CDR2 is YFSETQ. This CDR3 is CASSDPTGSDEQFF. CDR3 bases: TGCGCCAGCAGCGACCCGACAGGGTCCGATGAGCAGTTCTTC.

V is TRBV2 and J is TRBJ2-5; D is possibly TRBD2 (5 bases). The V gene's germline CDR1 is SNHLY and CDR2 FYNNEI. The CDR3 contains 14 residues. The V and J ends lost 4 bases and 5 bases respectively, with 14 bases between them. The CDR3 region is CASSVEGRGETQYF. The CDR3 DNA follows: TGTGCCAGCAGTGTCGAAGGACGAGGGGAGACCCAGTACTTC.

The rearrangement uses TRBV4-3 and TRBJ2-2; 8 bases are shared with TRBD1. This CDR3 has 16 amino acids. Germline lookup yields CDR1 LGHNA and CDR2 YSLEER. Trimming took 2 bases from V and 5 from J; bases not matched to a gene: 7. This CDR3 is CASSQHWDRLTGELFF. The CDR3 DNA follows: TGCGCCAGCAGCCAACATTGGGACAGGTTGACCGGGGAGCTGTTTTTT.

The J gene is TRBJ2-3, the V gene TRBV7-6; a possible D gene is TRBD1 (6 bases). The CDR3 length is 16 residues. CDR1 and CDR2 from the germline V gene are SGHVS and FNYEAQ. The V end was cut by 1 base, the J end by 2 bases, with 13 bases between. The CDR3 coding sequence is TGTGCCAGCAGCTTAGTCTCTGGGGGCGTCACAGATACGCAGTATTTT. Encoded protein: CASSLVSGGVTDTQYF.

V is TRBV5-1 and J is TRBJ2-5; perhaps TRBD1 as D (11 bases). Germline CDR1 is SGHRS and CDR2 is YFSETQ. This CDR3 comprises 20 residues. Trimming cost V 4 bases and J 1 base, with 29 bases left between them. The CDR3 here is CASSRRTGGAAGGSQETQYF. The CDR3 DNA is TGCGCCAGCAGCCGACGGACAGGGGGCGCAGCGGGAGGGAGCCAAGAGACCCAGTACTTC.

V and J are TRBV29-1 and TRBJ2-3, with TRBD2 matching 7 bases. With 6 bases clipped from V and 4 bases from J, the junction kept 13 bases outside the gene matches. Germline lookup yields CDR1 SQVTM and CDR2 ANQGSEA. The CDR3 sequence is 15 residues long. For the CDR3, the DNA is TGCAGCGTAAACGGAGCGGGGATCCGCGCAGATACGCAGTATTTT. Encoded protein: CSVNGAGIRADTQYF.

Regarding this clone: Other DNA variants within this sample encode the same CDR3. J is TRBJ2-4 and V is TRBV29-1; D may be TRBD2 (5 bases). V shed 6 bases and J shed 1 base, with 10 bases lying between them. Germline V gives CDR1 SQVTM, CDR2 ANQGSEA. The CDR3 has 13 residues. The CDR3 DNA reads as TGCAGCGTAGAACGGGGTGCCAAAAACATTCAGTACTTC. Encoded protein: CSVERGAKNIQYF. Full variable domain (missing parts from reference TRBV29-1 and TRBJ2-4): SAVISQKPSRDICQRGTSLTIQCQVDSQVTMMFWYRQQPGQSLTLIATANQGSEATYESGFVIDKFPISRPNLTFSTLTVSNMSPEDSSIYLCSVERGAKNIQYFGAGTRLSVL.

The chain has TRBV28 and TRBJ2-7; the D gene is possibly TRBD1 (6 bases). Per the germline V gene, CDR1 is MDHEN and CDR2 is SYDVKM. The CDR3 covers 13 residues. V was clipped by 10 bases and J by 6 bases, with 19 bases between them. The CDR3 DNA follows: TGTGCCACCCACCACAGGGCTATGGGCGAGCAGTACTTC. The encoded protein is CATHHRAMGEQYF. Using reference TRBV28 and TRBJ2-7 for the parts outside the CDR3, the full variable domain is DVKVTQSSRYLVKRTGEKVFLECVQDMDHENMFWYRQDPGLGLRLIYFSYDVKMKEKGDIPEGYSVSREKKERFSLILESASTNQTSMYLCATHHRAMGEQYFGPGTRLTVT.

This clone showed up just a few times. The CDR3 DNA follows: TGTGCCAGCAGTTCCACCCTCCGGACTAGCGGGAGCTCCTACAATGAGCAGTTCTTC. Its protein is CASSSTLRTSGSSYNEQFF. The chain is built from TRBV28 and TRBJ2-1; 13 nucleotides match TRBD2. The CDR3 runs 19 residues. Looked up from germline, CDR1 is MDHEN and CDR2 is SYDVKM. Germline trimming cut 4 bases from V and 0 bases from J; bases unmatched to any gene: 9.

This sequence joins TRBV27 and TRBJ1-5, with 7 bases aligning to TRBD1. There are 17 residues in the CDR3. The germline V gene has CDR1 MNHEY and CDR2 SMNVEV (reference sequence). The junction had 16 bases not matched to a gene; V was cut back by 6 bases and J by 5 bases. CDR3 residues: CASRPNTLGTVDQPQHF. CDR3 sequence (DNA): TGTGCCAGCAGGCCAAACACACTCGGGACAGTCGATCAGCCCCAGCATTTT.

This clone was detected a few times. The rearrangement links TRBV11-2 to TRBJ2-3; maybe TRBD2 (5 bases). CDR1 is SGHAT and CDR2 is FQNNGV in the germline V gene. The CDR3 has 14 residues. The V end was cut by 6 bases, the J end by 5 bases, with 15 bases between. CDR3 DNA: TGTGCCAGCAGTTACCGGGAACAACTAGATACGCAGTATTTT. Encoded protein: CASSYREQLDTQYF.

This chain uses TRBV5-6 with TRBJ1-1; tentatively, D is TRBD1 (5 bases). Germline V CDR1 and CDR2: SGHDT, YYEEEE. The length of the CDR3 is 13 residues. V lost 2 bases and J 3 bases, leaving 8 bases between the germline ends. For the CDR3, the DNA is TGTGCCAGCAGCTTACTGGGGGACACTGAAGCTTTCTTT. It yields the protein CASSLLGDTEAFF.

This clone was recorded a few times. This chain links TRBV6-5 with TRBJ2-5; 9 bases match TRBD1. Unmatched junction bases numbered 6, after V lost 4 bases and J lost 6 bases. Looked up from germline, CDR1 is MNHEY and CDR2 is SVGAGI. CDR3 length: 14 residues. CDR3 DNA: TGTGCCAGCAGTTGGGCCGACAGGGGGAAGACCCAGTACTTC. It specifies CASSWADRGKTQYF.

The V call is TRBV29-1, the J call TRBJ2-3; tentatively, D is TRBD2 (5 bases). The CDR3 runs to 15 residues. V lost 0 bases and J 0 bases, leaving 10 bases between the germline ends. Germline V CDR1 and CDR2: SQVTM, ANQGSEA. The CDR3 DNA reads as TGCAGCGTTGAAGACCCGGTAGCGAGCACAGATACGCAGTATTTT. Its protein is CSVEDPVASTDTQYF.

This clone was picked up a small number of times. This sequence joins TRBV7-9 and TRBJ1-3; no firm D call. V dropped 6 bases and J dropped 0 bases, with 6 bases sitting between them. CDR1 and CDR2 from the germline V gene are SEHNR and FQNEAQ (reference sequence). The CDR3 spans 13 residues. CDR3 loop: CASRHSSGNTIYF. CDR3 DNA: TGTGCCAGCAGACATAGCTCTGGAAACACCATATATTTT.

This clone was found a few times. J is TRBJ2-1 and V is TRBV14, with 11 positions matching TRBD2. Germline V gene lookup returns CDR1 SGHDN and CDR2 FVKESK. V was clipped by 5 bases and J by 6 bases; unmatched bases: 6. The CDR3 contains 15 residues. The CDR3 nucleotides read TGTGCCAGCAGCGGCCGACTAGCGGGGACCAATGAGCAGTTCTTC. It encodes CASSGRLAGTNEQFF.

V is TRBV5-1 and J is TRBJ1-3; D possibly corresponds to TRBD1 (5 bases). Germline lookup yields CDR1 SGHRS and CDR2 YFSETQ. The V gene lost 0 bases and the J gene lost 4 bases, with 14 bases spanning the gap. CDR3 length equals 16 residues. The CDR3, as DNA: TGCGCCAGCAGCTTGGAACGAGGGGCGTCAGGAAACACCATATATTTT. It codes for CASSLERGASGNTIYF.

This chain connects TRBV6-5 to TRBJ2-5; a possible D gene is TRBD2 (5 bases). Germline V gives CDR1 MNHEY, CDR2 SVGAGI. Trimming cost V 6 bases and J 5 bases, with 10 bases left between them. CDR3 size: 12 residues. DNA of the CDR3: TGTGCCAGCAGCTACCGCGGGGAGACCCAGTACTTC. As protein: CASSYRGETQYF.

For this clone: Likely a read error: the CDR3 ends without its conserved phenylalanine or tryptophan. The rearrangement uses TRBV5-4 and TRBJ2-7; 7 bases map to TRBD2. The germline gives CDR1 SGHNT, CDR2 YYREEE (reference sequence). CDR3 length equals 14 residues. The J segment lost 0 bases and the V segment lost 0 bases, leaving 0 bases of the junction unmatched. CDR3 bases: TGTGCCAGCAGCTTGGCTAGCGGCTCCTACGAGCAGTACTGC. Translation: CASSLASGSYEQYC.